The TCR beta chain described here comes from a study of shared clonotypes between healthy human individuals. Findings and limits, study-wide: Non-shared clonotypes had lower generation probabilities than those shared by all four donors. On the whole, naive subsets had larger estimated richness than memory subsets had.

Donors, without exception, were Caucasian adults residing in Nashville, Tennessee. The germline V and J ends were trimmed by 8 bases and 2 bases, with 17 bases remaining between them. The germline V gene has CDR1 SNHLY and CDR2 FYNNEI. This CDR3 region has 15 residues. Data came from immunoSEQ multiplex PCR; TCRdb stores just in-frame clones and leaves some out. This sample has hundreds of thousands of clones, with approximately 74% found just once. Of note for this clone: Its antigen remains unidentified.

The sequence was obtained from a woman aged 30 to 39 in good health. This sequence joins TRBV2 and TRBJ2-3; perhaps TRBD1 as D (5 bases). Sequenced input: memory CD4+ T cells sorted from blood. Regarding subset: CD45RA-negative fraction. Here the CDR3 reads CASPRWTLNTDTQYF. CDR3 in DNA: TGTGCCAGCCCACGGTGGACACTCAACACAGATACGCAGTATTTT.